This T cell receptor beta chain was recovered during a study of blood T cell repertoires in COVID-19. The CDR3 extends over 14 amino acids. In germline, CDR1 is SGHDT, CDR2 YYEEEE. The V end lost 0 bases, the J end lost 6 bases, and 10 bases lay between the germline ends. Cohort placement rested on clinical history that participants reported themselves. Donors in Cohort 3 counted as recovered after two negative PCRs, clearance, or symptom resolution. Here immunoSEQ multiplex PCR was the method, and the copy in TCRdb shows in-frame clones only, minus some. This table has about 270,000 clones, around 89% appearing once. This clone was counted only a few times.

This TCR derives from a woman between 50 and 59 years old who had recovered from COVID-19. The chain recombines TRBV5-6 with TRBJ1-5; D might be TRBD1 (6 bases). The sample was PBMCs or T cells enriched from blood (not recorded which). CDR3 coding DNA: TGTGCCAGCAGCTTGGTGGGGGCCGGTCAGCCCCAGCATTTT. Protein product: CASSLVGAGQPQHF. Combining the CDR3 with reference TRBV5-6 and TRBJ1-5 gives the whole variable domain DAGVTQSPTHLIKTRGQQVTLRCSPKSGHDTVSWYQQALGQGPQFIFQYYEEEERQRGNFPDRFSGHQFPNYSSELNVNALLLGDSALYLCASSLVGAGQPQHFGDGTRLSIL.